What follows are 19 T cell receptor beta chains derived from one specimen sequenced in a study of T-cell reconstitution after alpha-beta-depleted transplantation in children. Unique molecular identifiers were used to barcode this TCRbeta library. TCRdb analysed the PCR reads with MiXCR anew, one entry per CDR3 protein. The sample carries 200,000 to 300,000 distinct CDR3 sequences, roughly 7.7% recorded once. The sequencing here drew on PBMCs, mostly from graft donor cells, taken 180 days after TCRalphabeta/CD19-depleted stem cell transplant. The receptor source for this set is a male patient younger than 18 who had a stem cell transplant for acute lymphoblastic leukemia, so the T cells may come from the graft donor.

This clonotype has a count of ten or more. This chain connects TRBV10-3 to TRBJ2-1; 9 positions agree with TRBD2. V dropped 2 bases and J dropped 7; count of bases not matched to a gene: 6. Germline loops: CDR1 ENHRY, CDR2 SYGVKD. The CDR3 is 15 amino acids. The DNA of the CDR3 is TGTGCCATCAGTGAGGGGAGGCTAGCGGGGAATGAGCAGTTCTTC. It codes for CAISEGRLAGNEQFF.

This clonotype was observed many times. The chain links TRBV20-1 to TRBJ2-7; 8 positions match TRBD2. This CDR3 region has 14 residues. Germline V lookup: CDR1 DFQATT, CDR2 SNEGSKA (reference sequence). The ends lost 3 bases at V and 3 bases at J; junction bases unmatched: 7. The CDR3 nucleotides read TGCAGTGCTAGGATTATAGCGGGAAACTACGAGCAGTACTTC. Translation: CSARIIAGNYEQYF.

There are many counts of this clonotype. CDR3 loop: CASSQGNIYGYTF. The CDR3 DNA reads as TGTGCCAGCAGCCAGGGAAATATCTATGGCTACACCTTC. V and J are TRBV4-2 and TRBJ1-2; no firm D call. The CDR3 consists of 13 residues. V was clipped by 3 bases and J by 4 bases, with 9 bases between them. Germline CDR1 is LGHNA and CDR2 is YNFKEQ.

This clonotype came up many times. The V call is TRBV5-1, the J call TRBJ2-1; a weak D match, TRBD1 (6 bases). Germline CDR1 reads SGHRS; CDR2 reads YFSETQ. V shed 4 bases and J shed 6 bases, with 11 bases lying between them. This CDR3 contains 13 residues. The CDR3 DNA reads TGCGCCAGCAGCGTGGGACAACTCAATGAGCAGTTCTTC. This encodes CASSVGQLNEQFF.

This clonotype showed up many times. V usage is TRBV7-2 and J usage is TRBJ2-1, with TRBD2 identical over 8 bases. The V gene's germline CDR1 is SGHTA and CDR2 FQGNSA. The CDR3 length is 16 residues. The trim removed 3 bases at V and 2 bases at J, leaving 6 bases unmatched. This chain's CDR3 is CASSFPGGGPYNEQFF. The CDR3 DNA sequence: TGTGCCAGCAGCTTCCCCGGCGGGGGGCCCTACAATGAGCAGTTCTTC.

This clonotype appeared many times. The chain combines TRBV4-3 with TRBJ2-4; 10 bases are a match to TRBD1. V shed 0 bases and J 3 bases; nucleotides not matched to a gene: 8. Per the germline V gene, CDR1 is LGHNA and CDR2 is YSLEER. The CDR3 contains 18 residues. CDR3 in amino acids: CASSQDQGTGVGKNIQYF. The CDR3 DNA reads as TGCGCCAGCAGCCAAGATCAAGGGACAGGGGTCGGCAAAAACATTCAGTACTTC.

This clonotype appeared many times. The V call is TRBV5-6, the J call TRBJ1-3; D is uncertain. The CDR3 runs to 14 residues. The germline CDR1 and CDR2 sequences are SGHDT and YYEEEE. V lost 6 bases and J 4 bases, leaving 14 bases between the germline ends. CDR3 sequence reads: CASTLLRVGNTIYF. In DNA form, the CDR3 reads TGTGCCAGCACCCTGCTGAGGGTGGGAAACACCATATATTTT.

In its sample, this clonotype was seen a few times. The chain carries TRBV19 and TRBJ1-1; D is possibly TRBD1 (6 bases). This CDR3 contains 14 residues. Between the trimmed V and J ends, which lost 6 bases and 0 bases, there was a span of 11 bases. Germline CDR1 LNHDA, CDR2 SQIVND (reference sequence). For the CDR3, the DNA is TGTGCCAGTAGGAAAGGGGGGATGAACACTGAAGCTTTCTTT. Translating it yields CASRKGGMNTEAFF.

This clonotype was observed many times. This chain links TRBV5-1 with TRBJ2-5, with 8 bases aligning to TRBD2. CDR1 SGHRS and CDR2 YFSETQ come from the germline V gene. J was trimmed by 5 bases and V by 3 bases; bases with no gene match: 9. CDR3 size: 15 residues. In DNA form, the CDR3 reads TGCGCCAGCAGCTGGCCCTTGACTAGCGCGGAGACCCAGTACTTC. Encoded protein: CASSWPLTSAETQYF.

The chain recombines TRBV23-1 with TRBJ1-5, with TRBD1 matching 7 bases. TRBV23-1 is known as an ORF, though its function is uncertain. After removal of 0 bases from V and 5 bases from J, the junction contained 4 bases not matched to a gene. The CDR3 covers 15 residues. CDR3 amino acids: CASSQSVGGHQPQHF. The DNA of the CDR3 is TGCGCCAGCAGTCAATCGGTAGGGGGCCATCAGCCCCAGCATTTT.

This clonotype was seen ten or more times. The chain combines TRBV15 with TRBJ2-7; the D gene could be TRBD1 or TRBD2 (5 bases each). CDR3 length: 17 residues. Trimming pared 1 base from V and 4 bases from J, leaving 20 bases between. The germline CDR1 and CDR2 sequences are LNHNV and YYDKDF (reference sequence). The CDR3 DNA reads TGTGCCACCAGCAGAGTGATAAGAGGGACGGGCAGGTACGAGCAGTACTTC. Amino acid sequence: CATSRVIRGTGRYEQYF. The full variable domain, completed using reference TRBV15 and TRBJ2-7, is DAMVIQNPRYQVTQFGKPVTLSCSQTLNHNVMYWYQQKSSQAPKLLFHYYDKDFNNEADTPDNFQSRRPNTSFCFLDIRSPGLGDTAMYLCATSRVIRGTGRYEQYFGPGTRLTVT.

This clonotype was observed many times. The rearrangement links TRBV6-5 to TRBJ2-1; 13 bases align to TRBD2. This CDR3 region has 17 residues. V shed 2 bases and J 6 bases; nucleotides not matched to a gene: 7. Germline assignment: CDR1 MNHEY and CDR2 SVGAGI. The CDR3 region has the DNA TGTGCCAGCAGTTACGTCCTGACTAGCGGGGGGACCAATGAGCAGTTCTTC. Translating gives CASSYVLTSGGTNEQFF.

This clonotype was detected many times. The V and J genes are TRBV5-1 and TRBJ2-3; 7 nucleotides align to TRBD2. The length of the CDR3 is 17 residues. Germline lookup yields CDR1 SGHRS and CDR2 YFSETQ. V shed 7 bases and J 7 bases; nucleotides not matched to a gene: 21. The DNA of the CDR3 is TGCGCCAGCTTCCGAGGCGCTAGCGGCGAATTTCCTTATACGCAGTATTTT. Protein product: CASFRGASGEFPYTQYF.

To note about this clonotype: Given a much more abundant clone one base away, this may be a read error. This rearrangement joins TRBV7-2 to TRBJ2-5, with 9 bases identical to TRBD2. Germline V gives CDR1 SGHTA, CDR2 FQGNSA. V was clipped by 5 bases and J by 3 bases; unmatched bases: 10. The length of the CDR3 is 16 residues. CDR3 amino acids: CASSPGTSWLEETQYF. CDR3 sequence (DNA): TGTGCCAGCAGCCCAGGGACTAGCTGGTTGGAAGAGACCCAGTACTTC.

The V and J genes are TRBV7-2 and TRBJ2-7; perhaps D is TRBD1 or TRBD2 (6 bases each). The CDR3 spans 14 residues. V lost 3 bases and J 2 bases, leaving 11 bases between the germline ends. Looked up from germline, CDR1 is SGHTA and CDR2 is FQGNSA. The CDR3 sequence: CASSFDRGPYEQYF. The DNA of the CDR3 is TGTGCCAGCAGCTTCGATCGGGGGCCCTACGAGCAGTACTTC.

This clonotype was seen ten or more times. The chain employs TRBV28 and TRBJ2-1; tentative D call: TRBD1 (5 bases). V lost 6 bases to trimming and J lost 6 bases, with 12 bases between them. This CDR3 region has 13 residues. Germline V lookup: CDR1 MDHEN, CDR2 SYDVKM. The CDR3 DNA is TGTGCCAGCAGCCCAACAGGCCCCAATGAGCAGTTCTTC. It encodes CASSPTGPNEQFF.

In the case of this clonotype: This may come from a read error, since a much larger clone is one base off. The V and J genes are TRBV5-1 and TRBJ1-3; D uncertain. The CDR3 extends over 17 amino acids. V dropped 1 base and J dropped 0 bases, with 14 bases sitting between them. Germline V gene sequence: CDR1 SGHRS, CDR2 YFSETQ. The CDR3 here is CASSLNGVFASGNTIYF. The CDR3 nucleotides read TGCGCCAGCAGCTTGAACGGGGTCTTTGCCTCTGGAAACACCATATATTTT.

This chain links TRBV27 with TRBJ2-2; D tentatively reads TRBD1 or TRBD2 (6 bases each). In germline, CDR1 is MNHEY, CDR2 SMNVEV (reference sequence). The CDR3 has 13 residues. CDR3 coding DNA: TGTGCGGGGGGCAGGGCGAACACCGGGGAGCTGTTTTTT. This translates into CAGGRANTGELFF.

This clonotype was seen repeatedly, ten times or more. This sequence joins TRBV6-2 or TRBV6-3 and TRBJ1-1; D unclear. V lost 8 bases and J 3 bases, leaving 13 bases between the germline ends. This CDR3 is built from 13 residues. Germline lookup yields CDR1 MNHEY and CDR2 SVGEGT. CDR3 nucleotides: TGTGCCAGCCAGCGTCCGACCCACACTGAAGCTTTCTTT. The encoded protein is CASQRPTHTEAFF.